This paragraph reports one T cell receptor (beta chain). Only in-frame clones appear in the TCRdb table, and some are missing; sequencing was by immunoSEQ multiplex PCR. This table holds about 68,000 clones, about 97% found once. This entry is derived from a study of technical replicates of blood from several donors. Germline CDR1 MNHEY, CDR2 SMNVEV (reference sequence). V gave up 4 bases and J gave up 3 bases, with 6 bases separating them. The CDR3 covers 12 residues. Sample: T cells isolated from PBMCs. The V call is TRBV27, the J call TRBJ1-1, with D hard to call. The clonotype originates from a human donor in good health. The chain's CDR3 is CASSSLDTEAFF. The CDR3 DNA reads TGTGCCAGCAGTTCGTTAGACACTGAAGCTTTCTTT.